This T cell receptor beta chain was profiled in a study of neurological immune-mediated disorders. This clonotype was observed many times. TCRdb passed the 5' RACE reads through MiXCR, listing each CDR3 protein once. The table shows about 33,000 distinct CDR3 sequences, with less than 15% occurring only once. This CDR3 comprises 14 residues. CDR1 is SGHRS and CDR2 is YFSETQ in the germline V gene. J gave up 6 bases and V 0 bases, and 0 bases lay outside the gene matches. The time point: longitudinal time-point 2. The sample comprised PBMCs. The chain is built from TRBV5-1 and TRBJ2-1, with TRBD1 matching 10 bases. The source of this sequence is a woman aged 40 to 50 in good health. For the CDR3, the DNA is TGCGCCAGCAGCTTGGGACAGGGGGCCAATGAGCAGTTCTTC. It is translated as CASSLGQGANEQFF. Combining the CDR3 with reference TRBV5-1 and TRBJ2-1 gives the whole variable domain KAGVTQTPRYLIKTRGQQVTLSCSPISGHRSVSWYQQTPGQGLQFLFEYFSETQRNKGNFPGRFSGRQFSNSRSEMNVSTLELGDSALYLCASSLGQGANEQFFGPGTRLTVL.